The T cell receptor (beta chain) under discussion was sequenced for a study of cytomegalovirus exposure and HLA in healthy donors. General study points: Most TCR sequences showed up rarely, but some public TCRs showed up in many donors.

About this clone: As yet, its antigen is unknown.

V shed 6 bases and J 2 bases; nucleotides not matched to a gene: 3. The CDR3 consists of 13 residues. Looked up from germline, CDR1 is MNHNY and CDR2 is SVGAGI (reference sequence). TCRdb's table, derived via immunoSEQ multiplex PCR, lists solely in-frame clones and lacks some. In the table there are approximately 60,000 clones, around 90% of which are singletons. The sequence came from a man aged 18 to 29 in good health and CMV-seronegative. The sample consisted of PBMCs. J is TRBJ1-2 and V is TRBV6-6; 7 bases are shared with TRBD1. The CDR3 here is CASSSTGNYGYTF. In DNA form, the CDR3 reads TGTGCCAGCAGCTCGACAGGGAACTATGGCTACACCTTC.